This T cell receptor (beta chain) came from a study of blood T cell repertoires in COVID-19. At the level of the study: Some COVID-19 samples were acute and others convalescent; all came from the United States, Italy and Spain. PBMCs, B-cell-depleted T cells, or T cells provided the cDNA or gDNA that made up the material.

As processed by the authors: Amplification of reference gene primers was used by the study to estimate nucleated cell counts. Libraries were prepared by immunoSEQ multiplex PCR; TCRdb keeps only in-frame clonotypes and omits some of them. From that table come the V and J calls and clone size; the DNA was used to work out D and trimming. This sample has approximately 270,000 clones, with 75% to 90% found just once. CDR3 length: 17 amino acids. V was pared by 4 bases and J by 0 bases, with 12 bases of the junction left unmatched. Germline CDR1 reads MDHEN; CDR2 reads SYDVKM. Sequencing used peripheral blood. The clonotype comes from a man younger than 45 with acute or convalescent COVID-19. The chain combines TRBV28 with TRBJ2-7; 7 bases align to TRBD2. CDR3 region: CASSSSWGGAASYEQYF. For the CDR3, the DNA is TGTGCCAGCAGTTCCTCTTGGGGGGGAGCGGCCTCCTACGAGCAGTACTTC.